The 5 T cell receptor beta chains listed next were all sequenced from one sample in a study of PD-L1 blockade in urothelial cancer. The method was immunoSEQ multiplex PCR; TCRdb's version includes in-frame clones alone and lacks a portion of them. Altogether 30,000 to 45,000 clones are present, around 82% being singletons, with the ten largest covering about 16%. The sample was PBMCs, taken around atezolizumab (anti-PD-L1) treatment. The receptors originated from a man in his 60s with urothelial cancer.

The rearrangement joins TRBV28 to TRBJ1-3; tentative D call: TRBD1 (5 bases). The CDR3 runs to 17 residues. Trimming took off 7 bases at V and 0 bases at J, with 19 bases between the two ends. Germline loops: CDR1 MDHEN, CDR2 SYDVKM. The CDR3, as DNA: TGTGCCAGCACCGAGAGCAGGGCCCCGTCCTCTGGAAACACCATATATTTT. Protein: CASTESRAPSSGNTIYF.

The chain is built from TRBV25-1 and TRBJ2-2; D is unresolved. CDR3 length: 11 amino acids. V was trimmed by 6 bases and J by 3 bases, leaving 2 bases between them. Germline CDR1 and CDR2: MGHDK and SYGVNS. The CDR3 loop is CASSDTGELFF. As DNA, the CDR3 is TGTGCCAGCAGCGACACCGGGGAGCTGTTTTTT.

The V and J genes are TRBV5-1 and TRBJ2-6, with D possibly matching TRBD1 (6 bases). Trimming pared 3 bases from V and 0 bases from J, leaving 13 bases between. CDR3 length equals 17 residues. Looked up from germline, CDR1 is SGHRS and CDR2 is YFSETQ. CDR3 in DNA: TGCGCCAGCAGCTCGTACCTAGGGGGCTCTGGGGCCAACGTCCTGACTTTC. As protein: CASSSYLGGSGANVLTF.

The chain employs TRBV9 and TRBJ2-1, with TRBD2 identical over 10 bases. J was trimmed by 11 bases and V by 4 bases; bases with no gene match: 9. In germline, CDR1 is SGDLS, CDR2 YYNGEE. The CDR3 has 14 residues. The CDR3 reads CASSLEGTSAKQFF. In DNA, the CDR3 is TGTGCCAGCAGCCTCGAAGGGACTAGCGCGAAGCAGTTCTTC.

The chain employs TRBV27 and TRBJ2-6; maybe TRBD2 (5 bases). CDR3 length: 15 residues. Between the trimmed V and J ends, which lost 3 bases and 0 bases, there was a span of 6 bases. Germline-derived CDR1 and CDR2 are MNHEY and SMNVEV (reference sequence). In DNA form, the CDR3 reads TGTGCCAGCAGTTTGGGGAGCTCTGGGGCCAACGTCCTGACTTTC. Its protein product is CASSLGSSGANVLTF.